The 23 T cell receptor beta chains listed next were all sequenced from one sample in a study of T cell responses to AZD1222 COVID-19 vaccine. Some clones are missing from TCRdb's copy, which holds only in-frame ones; the method was immunoSEQ multiplex PCR. The repertoire holds about 110,000 clones, with about 90% as singletons. Material: peripheral blood, obtained on day 0 of AZD1222 vaccination. All receptors derive from an adult in good health.

The chain joins TRBV3-1 (or the pseudogene TRBV3-2) to TRBJ1-3; 9 bases match TRBD1. Germline loops: CDR1 LGHDT, CDR2 YNNKEL (reference sequence). V shed 3 bases, J shed 3 bases, and the junction held 3 bases outside the gene matches. The CDR3 runs to 15 residues. CDR3 coding DNA: TGTGCCAGCAGCCAGACAGGGGGACTTGGAAACACCATATATTTT. It specifies CASSQTGGLGNTIYF.

J is TRBJ1-2 and V is TRBV5-8; D not resolved. The CDR3 has 14 residues. The germline V gene has CDR1 SGHTS and CDR2 YDEGEE. V lost 2 bases to trimming and J lost 0 bases, with 8 bases between them. CDR3 residues: CASSFDTANYGYTF. CDR3 bases: TGTGCCAGCAGCTTCGACACGGCTAACTATGGCTACACCTTC.

The chain links TRBV5-1 to TRBJ2-1, with TRBD2 matching 14 bases. CDR1 is SGHRS, CDR2 YFSETQ, per germline. Losses at the gene ends were 3 bases for V and 8 bases for J; bases not matched to a gene: 7. This CDR3 is built from 16 residues. CDR3 sequence: CASSSRLAGGADEQFF. CDR3 bases: TGCGCCAGCAGCTCTCGACTAGCGGGGGGGGCCGATGAGCAGTTCTTC.

This chain uses TRBV5-4 with TRBJ1-2; 9 nucleotides match TRBD1. The CDR3 spans 14 residues. The trim removed 4 bases at V and 8 bases at J, leaving 9 bases unmatched. Germline V gene data show CDR1 as SGHNT and CDR2 as YYREEE (reference sequence). CDR3 sequence reads: CASSIRDRARGYTF. Here the CDR3 DNA reads TGTGCCAGCAGCATCCGGGACAGGGCTCGGGGCTACACCTTC.

This rearrangement joins TRBV6-6 to TRBJ1-2, with D perhaps matching TRBD1 (5 bases). Germline V gives CDR1 MNHNY, CDR2 SVGAGI (reference sequence). The CDR3 totals 16 residues. V lost 6 bases and J 8 bases, leaving 25 bases between the germline ends. CDR3 protein: CASSLRGDRGLRGYTF. The CDR3 DNA follows: TGTGCCAGCAGCCTACGCGGGGACCGGGGTTTGAGGGGCTACACCTTC.

This clone was seen once. The chain recombines TRBV12-3 or TRBV12-4 with TRBJ2-1; no definite D call. This CDR3 comprises 12 residues. Trimming removed 1 base from V and 9 bases from J, with 7 bases in between. The CDR3 nucleotides read TGTGCCAGCAGTTTAGAAGCCATTGAGCAGTTCTTC. This translates into CASSLEAIEQFF.

This clone was detected once. This chain's CDR3 is CARTGTAEVEQFF. The CDR3, as DNA: TGTGCCAGAACCGGGACAGCGGAAGTCGAGCAGTTCTTC. The rearrangement joins TRBV2 to TRBJ2-1, with 7 nucleotides matching TRBD1. This CDR3 has 13 residues. J gave up 10 bases and V 9 bases, and 12 bases lay outside the gene matches. The germline V gene has CDR1 SNHLY and CDR2 FYNNEI.

This sequence joins TRBV5-1 and TRBJ1-1; TRBD1 is a possible D gene (6 bases). Deletions cut 2 bases from V and 6 bases from J, with 11 bases between. The CDR3 has 13 residues. Looked up from germline, CDR1 is SGHRS and CDR2 is YFSETQ. The CDR3: CASSLGGLAEAFF. CDR3 nucleotide sequence: TGCGCCAGCAGCTTAGGGGGGCTAGCTGAAGCTTTCTTT.

This rearrangement joins TRBV29-1 to TRBJ2-5, with unresolved D. The germline gives CDR1 SQVTM, CDR2 ANQGSEA. This CDR3 is built from 13 residues. The germline V and J ends were trimmed by 4 bases and 4 bases, with 13 bases remaining between them. The CDR3 is CSVGGRGPETQYF. CDR3 DNA: TGCAGCGTTGGTGGTAGAGGTCCAGAGACCCAGTACTTC.

This clone occurred once. This rearrangement joins TRBV6-5 to TRBJ1-1, with no clear D. The CDR3 is made up of 14 amino acids. Germline V gene data show CDR1 as MNHEY and CDR2 as SVGAGI. V gave up 0 bases and J gave up 1 base, with 6 bases separating them. The CDR3 DNA sequence: TGTGCCAGCAGTTACTCGAATTGGAACACTGAAGCTTTCTTT. This sequence encodes CASSYSNWNTEAFF.

The chain uses TRBV6-5 and TRBJ1-1; 7 positions match TRBD1. Germline V gene data show CDR1 as MNHEY and CDR2 as SVGAGI. V lost 4 bases and J lost 1; bases outside the gene matches: 6. The CDR3 spans 15 residues. For the CDR3, the DNA is TGTGCCAGCAGTTCCGACAGGGCACAGAACACTGAAGCTTTCTTT. It yields the protein CASSSDRAQNTEAFF.

The rearrangement joins TRBV5-1 to TRBJ2-1, with TRBD1 matching over 7 bases. This CDR3 region has 16 residues. Germline V CDR1 and CDR2: SGHRS, YFSETQ. V shed 4 bases and J 0 bases; nucleotides not matched to a gene: 7. CDR3 DNA sequence: TGCGCCAGCAGCGCGACAGGGACGAGCTCCTACAATGAGCAGTTCTTC. Translation gives CASSATGTSSYNEQFF.

This chain joins TRBV30 and TRBJ2-1; D may match TRBD1 or TRBD2 (6 bases each). This CDR3 comprises 16 residues. Trimming removed 1 base at V and 7 bases at J, with 20 bases between. The germline V gene encodes CDR1 GTSNPN and CDR2 SVGIG (reference sequence). The CDR3 bases are TGTGCCTGGAGTGGGGATCGGACAGCCGCGGGAAATGAGCAGTTCTTC. Translated: CAWSGDRTAAGNEQFF. Full variable domain (missing parts from reference TRBV30 and TRBJ2-1): SQTIHQWPATLVQPVGSPLSLECTVEGTSNPNLYWYRQAAGRGLQLLFYSVGIGQISSEVPQNLSASRPQDRQFILSSKKLLLSDSGFYLCAWSGDRTAAGNEQFFGPGTRLTVL.

This clone appeared a single time. This chain connects TRBV10-3 to TRBJ1-2, with a tentative D call TRBD1 (6 bases). The CDR3 consists of 12 residues. Trimming cost V 8 bases and J 6 bases, with 13 bases left between them. Germline V gene data show CDR1 as ENHRY and CDR2 as SYGVKD. The CDR3 is CAILDSKDGYTF. The CDR3 region has the DNA TGTGCCATCCTGGACAGCAAGGATGGCTACACCTTC.

The V and J genes are TRBV7-2 and TRBJ2-1; 9 nucleotides agree with TRBD1. The CDR3 spans 13 residues. The V gene end was trimmed by 6 bases and the J gene end by 8 bases; junction bases not matched to a gene: 5. Germline V gene lookup returns CDR1 SGHTA and CDR2 FQGNSA. The CDR3 reads CASSRDRVDEQFF. For the CDR3, the DNA is TGTGCCAGCAGTAGGGACAGGGTAGATGAGCAGTTCTTC.

This chain uses TRBV4-1 with TRBJ2-2; tentative D call: TRBD2 (5 bases). Trimming removed 0 bases from V and 8 bases from J, with 16 bases in between. The CDR3 consists of 16 residues. CDR1 and CDR2 (germline): MGHRA, YSYEKL. The CDR3 here is CASSQEEELGGGELFF. The CDR3 bases are TGCGCCAGCAGCCAAGAAGAGGAGCTAGGAGGTGGGGAGCTGTTTTTT.

V and J are TRBV7-7 and TRBJ2-5; D is possibly TRBD1 or TRBD2 (6 bases each). In germline, CDR1 is SSHAT, CDR2 FNYEAQ (reference sequence). Trimming pared 5 bases from V and 7 bases from J, leaving 20 bases between. CDR3 length equals 15 residues. CDR3 sequence: CASSPVGGPFGTQYF. The CDR3 bases are TGTGCCAGCAGCCCAGTAGGGGGGCCCTTTGGGACCCAGTACTTC.

V gene TRBV4-3 combines with J gene TRBJ1-2, with D maybe TRBD1 (6 bases). Germline loops: CDR1 LGHNA, CDR2 YSLEER. Between the trimmed V and J ends, which lost 1 base and 3 bases, there was a span of 9 bases. This CDR3 has 14 residues. The CDR3 DNA reads as TGCGCCAGCAGCCAAGCGACAGGAGACTATGGCTACACCTTC. Protein: CASSQATGDYGYTF.

The rearrangement links TRBV6-2 or TRBV6-3 to TRBJ2-7, with D perhaps matching TRBD1 (5 bases). Germline V gene lookup returns CDR1 MNHEY and CDR2 SVGEGT. Trimming took off 3 bases at V and 2 bases at J, with 11 bases between the two ends. The CDR3 has 14 amino acids. The CDR3 loop reads CASSYMVGPYEQYF. CDR3 sequence (DNA): TGTGCCAGCAGTTATATGGTGGGGCCCTACGAGCAGTACTTC.

This clone was observed a handful of times. This chain connects TRBV7-8 to TRBJ2-1; D call uncertain. This CDR3 region has 11 residues. The germline V gene encodes CDR1 SGHVS and CDR2 FQNEAQ. Trimming removed 5 bases at V and 8 bases at J, with 7 bases between. CDR3 loop: CASSAQHEQFF. The CDR3 DNA sequence: TGTGCCAGCAGCGCCCAACATGAGCAGTTCTTC.

V usage is TRBV3-1 (or the pseudogene TRBV3-2) and J usage is TRBJ1-2, with D possibly TRBD1 on 5 matching bases. Between the trimmed V and J ends, which lost 4 bases and 4 bases, there was a span of 16 bases. Per the germline V gene, CDR1 is LGHDT and CDR2 is YNNKEL (reference sequence). The CDR3 loop spans 15 amino acids. The CDR3 region has the DNA TGTGCCAGCAGCCCGGGACGGCGTCGGGGCTATGGCTACACCTTC. This translates into CASSPGRRRGYGYTF.

The chain combines TRBV6-2 or TRBV6-3 with TRBJ1-1; D uncertain. CDR1 is MNHEY and CDR2 is SVGEGT in the germline V gene. There are 11 residues in the CDR3. Trimming took off 2 bases at V and 4 bases at J, with 2 bases between the two ends. CDR3 sequence: CASSYGTEAFF. CDR3 in DNA: TGTGCCAGCAGTTACGGCACTGAAGCTTTCTTT.

The V gene is TRBV19, the J gene TRBJ1-1; tentative D call: TRBD1 (5 bases). Germline-derived CDR1 and CDR2 are LNHDA and SQIVND (reference sequence). The CDR3 is made up of 16 amino acids. The V gene lost 3 bases and the J gene lost 1 base, with 15 bases spanning the gap. CDR3 loop: CASSIGAVRANTEAFF. In nucleotides, the CDR3 is TGTGCCAGTAGTATCGGTGCGGTCAGGGCGAACACTGAAGCTTTCTTT.